The entry below gives a single TCR beta chain sequence along with its context. Its cognate antigen is unknown. The authors amplified TCR beta CDR3 regions, and they did so from RNA transcripts for repertoire sequencing. The workflow started with a first-round RT-PCR run with HTBI primers and then moved on to a second-round multiplex PCR. TCRdb processed the multiplex PCR reads anew with MiXCR; each CDR3 protein has one entry. Counted here are about 1.2 million distinct CDR3 sequences, 35% to 40% occurring once; the ten biggest clones make up around 10%. This CDR3 region has 12 residues. Trimming stripped 1 base from V and 5 bases from J, with 5 bases between. Germline V CDR1 and CDR2: MNHNS, SASEGT. This sample was taken from a study of Graves' ophthalmopathy and Graves' hyperthyroidism. Notes on the study in general: A model built from 13 signatures distinguished ophthalmopathy from stable hyperthyroidism with approximately 88% sensitivity and about 81% specificity.

The chain couples TRBV6-1 to TRBJ1-1, with D hard to call. This TCR derives from an adult man with Graves' hyperthyroidism. The sample was peripheral blood or thyroid tissue (not recorded which). CDR3 sequence: CASSEVGTEAFF. CDR3 sequence (DNA): TGTGCCAGCAGTGAAGTTGGGACTGAAGCTTTCTTT.